This T cell receptor beta chain was obtained from a study of shared clonotypes between healthy human individuals. Turning to the study itself: The composition of the donors was a couple of women and a few men aged 18 to 49. General study results and limits: The study found lower generation probabilities in non-shared clonotypes than in those shared by all four donors. Only a few donors were included, so the genetic and exposure-history diversity represented was limited. What naive subsets generally showed was a larger estimated richness than memory subsets showed.

About this clone: The antigen is undetermined.

The repertoire was sequenced with immunoSEQ multiplex PCR; TCRdb's copy has only in-frame clones and lacks some. The table has about 2.4 million clones, 93% seen once. From germline, CDR1 is MNHNY and CDR2 SVGAGI (reference sequence). The trim removed 6 bases at V and 4 bases at J, leaving 14 bases unmatched. The CDR3 loop spans 16 amino acids. Material: naive CD4+ T cells from PBMCs. Subset meaning: CD45RA+ positively selected. V usage is TRBV6-6 and J usage is TRBJ1-2; 7 nucleotides match TRBD1. The TCR originated in a man between 18 and 29 years old in good health. Some clones in this sample may be carry-over from other donors' samples. The CDR3 sequence is CASRQTGQADSYGYTF. CDR3 nucleotide sequence: TGTGCCAGCAGGCAAACAGGACAGGCCGATTCCTATGGCTACACCTTC.